This T cell receptor (beta chain) stems from a study of identical twins. This clonotype was counted ten times or more. The target antigen is unknown. TCRdb passed the 5' RACE reads through MiXCR, listing each CDR3 protein once. The table includes 750,000 to 950,000 distinct CDR3 sequences, 12% detected once. Study-level findings and limits: Low generation probability was overrepresented in out-of-frame alpha sequences shared by twins. There were fewer insertions in abundant cord blood beta clonotypes, but memory repertoires showed no such pattern. Models underestimated TCR alpha sharing (out-of-frame) in monozygotic twins.

V was cut by 3 bases and J by 0 bases, with 9 bases left in between. This CDR3 contains 14 residues. Germline CDR1 MNHEY, CDR2 SMNVEV (reference sequence). Every sampled donor was Caucasian and healthy. These data also featured in a second study, about yellow fever vaccine responses in identical twins.

The V and J genes are TRBV27 and TRBJ2-7; TRBD1 or TRBD2 may be the D gene (5 bases each). This TCR was recovered from a young woman in good health. Sequencing was carried out using PBMCs. The CDR3 nucleotides are TGTGCCAGCAGTTTTGGGGGTAACTCCTACGAGCAGTACTTC. Its translation: CASSFGGNSYEQYF.